Listed below are T cell receptor beta chains from one sample, sequenced in a study of T cells in Graves' hyperthyroidism and ophthalmopathy. Each CDR3 protein gets one entry after TCRdb re-called the multiplex PCR reads with MiXCR. Seen here are roughly 330,000 distinct CDR3 sequences, approximately 15% observed once, and the top ten hold approximately 33%. Sequencing input: blood. These receptors all come from a young man with Graves' hyperthyroidism. Each CDR3 is given with its conserved first and last residue. A D gene is named only where the DNA matches it firmly. Clone size is given for some rows only: seen once, a few or many times, or a class if the clone is expanded.

TRBD2	few	TRBJ2-7	TRBV15	CATSREGTSGRHSYEQYF	TGTGCCACCAGCAGAGAAGGGACTAGCGGGAGGCACTCCTACGAGCAGTACTTC
TRBD2	many	TRBJ2-3	TRBV6-1	CASSERRGRAADTQYF	TGTGCCAGCAGTGAACGACGCGGGAGGGCCGCAGATACGCAGTATTTT
-	-	TRBJ2-7	TRBV4-1	CASSEGVSYEQYF	TGCGCCAGCAGCGAGGGGGTTTCCTACGAGCAGTACTTC
TRBD2	few	TRBJ2-7	TRBV6-4	CASSRLAESYEQYF	TGTGCCAGCAGCAGACTAGCGGAAAGCTACGAGCAGTACTTC
-	many	TRBJ2-7	TRBV5-1	CASSVGPDDEQYF	TGCGCCAGCAGCGTGGGACCCGACGACGAGCAGTACTTC
-	few	TRBJ1-5	TRBV12-3/TRBV12-4	CASLLGQPQHF	TGTGCCAGCCTTTTGGGACAGCCCCAGCATTTT
-	few	TRBJ2-3	TRBV7-6	CASSLVSGRGTDTQYF	TGTGCCAGCAGCTTAGTGTCGGGAAGGGGCACAGATACGCAGTATTTT
TRBD2	many	TRBJ2-7	TRBV2	CASRTSGNSYEQYF	TGTGCCAGCCGGACTAGCGGGAACTCCTACGAGCAGTACTTC
TRBD2	-	TRBJ2-2	TRBV2	CASSHTGTSGSGDNTGELFF	TGTGCCAGCAGTCACACCGGGACTAGCGGGAGCGGGGACAACACCGGGGAGCTGTTTTTT
-	many	TRBJ2-2	TRBV20-1	CSARDVGANTGELFF	TGCAGTGCTAGAGATGTCGGCGCGAACACCGGGGAGCTGTTTTTT
TRBD1	-	TRBJ1-5	TRBV5-6	CASSKRVGQINQPQHF	TGTGCCAGCAGCAAAAGGGTGGGACAGATTAATCAGCCCCAGCATTTT
-	many	TRBJ1-2	TRBV5-1	CASSLEYSENYGYTF	TGCGCCAGCAGCTTGGAGTACAGCGAAAACTATGGCTACACCTTC
TRBD1	many	TRBJ1-2	TRBV7-9	CASSFRDRDGYTF	TGTGCCAGCAGCTTTCGGGACAGGGATGGCTACACCTTC
-	few	TRBJ1-2	TRBV10-3	CAIAAVGTGNYGYTF	TGTGCCATCGCGGCGGTTGGCACAGGTAACTATGGCTACACCTTC
-	many	TRBJ2-7	TRBV30	CAWSELGEQYF	TGTGCCTGGAGTGAGCTGGGCGAGCAGTACTTC